This TCR beta chain was identified during a study of T cell responses to AZD1222 COVID-19 vaccine. Data came from immunoSEQ multiplex PCR; TCRdb stores just in-frame clones and leaves some out. This sample has roughly 100,000 clones, with 82% found just once. The CDR3 loop spans 14 amino acids. The germline CDR1 and CDR2 sequences are GTSNPN and SVGIG (reference sequence). V lost 4 bases and J 2 bases, leaving 12 bases between the germline ends. The sequence was collected from an adult in good health. This specimen consisted of peripheral blood, obtained on day 0 of AZD1222 vaccination. This chain connects TRBV30 to TRBJ1-3; D is unresolved. The CDR3 DNA sequence: TGTGCCTGGAACCCGTTGAAGGCTGGAAACACCATATATTTT. Translation: CAWNPLKAGNTIYF.